The 11 T cell receptor beta chains given below trace back to one sample, sequenced in a study of CD8 T cells in Susac syndrome (dated by TCRdb to the late 2010s). The library was made by the immunoSEQ multiplex PCR assay. RNA was extracted using the RNeasy kit, and 0.5 to 1 microgram was reverse transcribed with random hexamers. TCRdb reran the public reads through fastp at Q25 and MiXCR, keeping productive beta chains. A single entry per CDR3 protein holds the most common genes and DNA from its merged rows. Counted in this sample were about 150,000 distinct CDR3 sequences; roughly 92% of them appeared once. The ten most abundant clones make up more than 0.08% of the sample. Sequencing was carried out using CD4+ T cells from PBMCs. The receptors derive from a human donor with multiple sclerosis.

The rearrangement uses TRBV29-1 and TRBJ2-3, with 7 nucleotides matching TRBD2. Germline V CDR1 and CDR2: SQVTM, ANQGSEA. This CDR3 is 13 amino acids long. Trimming at V came to 3 bases and at J to 2 bases, leaving 2 bases not matched to a gene. For the CDR3, the DNA is TGCAGCGTTGACACTAGCGCCACAGATACGCAGTATTTT. Protein product: CSVDTSATDTQYF.

CDR3 sequence: CASAVFVRETGELFF. In nucleotides, the CDR3 is TGTGCCAGCGCCGTTTTCGTCAGGGAAACCGGGGAGCTGTTTTTT. The chain has TRBV28 and TRBJ2-2, with D tentatively TRBD1 (5 bases). The ends were cut back, 8 bases at V and 5 bases at J, with 18 bases in the middle. From germline, CDR1 is MDHEN and CDR2 SYDVKM. This CDR3 has 15 amino acids.

The rearrangement joins TRBV29-1 to TRBJ2-1, with D possibly matching TRBD1 (5 bases). CDR1 is SQVTM, CDR2 ANQGSEA, per germline. Trimming stripped 7 bases from V and 0 bases from J, with 16 bases between. The CDR3 sequence is 15 residues long. The CDR3 spells CSARQQESSYNEQFF. The CDR3 coding sequence is TGCAGCGCCAGGCAACAGGAGAGCTCCTACAATGAGCAGTTCTTC.

CDR3: CASSLDGGAYEQYF. CDR3 coding DNA: TGTGCCAGCAGTTTAGACGGCGGAGCCTACGAGCAGTACTTC. The chain uses TRBV28 and TRBJ2-7; the D is unclear. This CDR3 region has 14 residues. Trimming removed 2 bases at V and 2 bases at J, with 10 bases between. The germline V gene encodes CDR1 MDHEN and CDR2 SYDVKM.

The chain uses TRBV6-6 and TRBJ2-7, with D possibly TRBD1 on 6 matching bases. V was clipped by 5 bases and J by 6 bases, with 14 bases between them. Germline lookup yields CDR1 MNHNY and CDR2 SVGAGI (reference sequence). CDR3 length: 13 amino acids. The CDR3 sequence is CASSPARQAEQYF. DNA of the CDR3: TGTGCCAGCAGTCCGGCCCGACAGGCCGAGCAGTACTTC.

The chain links TRBV28 to TRBJ2-1, with TRBD2 matching 10 bases. The germline CDR1 and CDR2 sequences are MDHEN and SYDVKM. The V and J ends lost 3 bases and 8 bases, in that order; junction bases with no gene match: 7. The CDR3 runs to 15 residues. The CDR3 DNA reads TGTGCCAGCAGTTTTGCTAGCGGGAGTAGGTATGAGCAGTTCTTC. This sequence encodes CASSFASGSRYEQFF.

V is TRBV5-6 and J is TRBJ2-5; D ambiguous. Trimming took 1 base from V and 2 from J, leaving 3 bases between them. The V gene's germline CDR1 is SGHDT and CDR2 YYEEEE. CDR3 length: 12 amino acids. DNA for the CDR3: TGTGCCAGCAGCTTGCGGCAAGAGACCCAGTACTTC. Its protein product is CASSLRQETQYF.

This clonotype was detected once. This chain uses TRBV28 with TRBJ2-5; 8 bases align to TRBD2. The CDR3 has 16 residues. V lost 6 bases and J lost 4; bases outside the gene matches: 13. The germline CDR1 and CDR2 sequences are MDHEN and SYDVKM. The CDR3 spells CASRGVAGSYGETQYF. CDR3 nucleotides: TGTGCCAGCAGAGGGGTAGCGGGATCGTATGGAGAGACCCAGTACTTC.

The J gene is TRBJ2-7, the V gene TRBV2, with 10 bases fitting TRBD2. The germline gives CDR1 SNHLY, CDR2 FYNNEI. This CDR3 region has 15 residues. V was clipped by 3 bases and J by 1 base; unmatched bases: 3. The CDR3 DNA reads TGTGCCAGCAGTGACCCGACTAGCGGGTCCTACGAGCAGTACTTC. Its translation: CASSDPTSGSYEQYF.

The chain couples TRBV6-2 or TRBV6-3 to TRBJ1-2, with D unresolved. The CDR3 loop spans 12 amino acids. V gave up 6 bases and J gave up 5 bases, with 10 bases separating them. The germline CDR1 and CDR2 sequences are MNHEY and SVGEGT. CDR3 sequence: CASSRPDYGYTF. In DNA form, the CDR3 reads TGTGCCAGCAGCCGACCCGATTATGGCTACACCTTC.

The chain uses TRBV5-1 and TRBJ2-5; 12 bases match TRBD2. The CDR3 covers 17 residues. Unmatched junction bases numbered 10, after V lost 6 bases and J lost 1 base. Per the germline V gene, CDR1 is SGHRS and CDR2 is YFSETQ. The CDR3 nucleotides are TGCGCCAGCACTCTTCGACTAGCGGGAGATCCCCAAGAGACCCAGTACTTC. Protein: CASTLRLAGDPQETQYF.